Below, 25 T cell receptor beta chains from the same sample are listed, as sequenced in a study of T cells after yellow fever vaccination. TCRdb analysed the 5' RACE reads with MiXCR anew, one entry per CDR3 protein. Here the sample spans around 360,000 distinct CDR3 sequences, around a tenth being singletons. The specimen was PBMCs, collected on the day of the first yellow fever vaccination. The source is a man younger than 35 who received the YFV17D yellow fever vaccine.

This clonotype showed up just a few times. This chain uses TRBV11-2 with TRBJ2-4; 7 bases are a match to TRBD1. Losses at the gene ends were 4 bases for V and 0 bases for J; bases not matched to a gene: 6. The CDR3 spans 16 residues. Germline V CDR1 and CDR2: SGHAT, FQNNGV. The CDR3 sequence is CASSSSQGIAKNIQYF. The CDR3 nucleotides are TGTGCCAGCAGCTCCTCACAGGGGATAGCCAAAAACATTCAGTACTTC. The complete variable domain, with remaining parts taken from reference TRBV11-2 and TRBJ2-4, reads EAGVAQSPRYKIIEKRQSVAFWCNPISGHATLYWYQQILGQGPKLLIQFQNNGVVDDSQLPKDRFSAERLKGVDSTLKIQPAKLEDSAVYLCASSSSQGIAKNIQYFGAGTRLSVL.

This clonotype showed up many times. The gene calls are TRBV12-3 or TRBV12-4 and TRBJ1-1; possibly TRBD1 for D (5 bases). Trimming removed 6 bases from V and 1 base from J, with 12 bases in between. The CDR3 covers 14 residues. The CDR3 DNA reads TGTGCCAGCAGCCCGGGACCGAAGAACACTGAAGCTTTCTTT. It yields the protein CASSPGPKNTEAFF.

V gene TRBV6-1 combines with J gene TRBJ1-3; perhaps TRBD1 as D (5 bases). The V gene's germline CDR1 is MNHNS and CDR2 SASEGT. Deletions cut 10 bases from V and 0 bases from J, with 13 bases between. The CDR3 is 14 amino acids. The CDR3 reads CATHIGGSGNTIYF. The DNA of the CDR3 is TGTGCCACCCATATCGGGGGCTCTGGAAACACCATATATTTT.

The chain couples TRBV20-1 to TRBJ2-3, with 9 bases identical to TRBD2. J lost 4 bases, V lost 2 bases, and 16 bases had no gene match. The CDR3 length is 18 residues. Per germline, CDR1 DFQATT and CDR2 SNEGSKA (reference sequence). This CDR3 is CSARISISLAGYADTQYF. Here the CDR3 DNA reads TGCAGTGCTAGAATTAGTATAAGCCTAGCGGGGTACGCAGATACGCAGTATTTT.

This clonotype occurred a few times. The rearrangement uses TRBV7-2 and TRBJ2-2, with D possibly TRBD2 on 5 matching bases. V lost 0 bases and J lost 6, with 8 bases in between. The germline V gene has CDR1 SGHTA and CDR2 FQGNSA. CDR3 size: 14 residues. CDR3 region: CASSLASGSGELFF. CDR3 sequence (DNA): TGTGCCAGCAGCTTAGCATCGGGGTCCGGGGAGCTGTTTTTT.

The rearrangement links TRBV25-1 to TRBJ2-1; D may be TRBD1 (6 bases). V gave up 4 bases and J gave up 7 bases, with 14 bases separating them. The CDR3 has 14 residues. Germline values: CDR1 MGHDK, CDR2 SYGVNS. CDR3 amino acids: CASSGEDRLNEQFF. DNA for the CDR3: TGTGCCAGCAGTGGTGAGGACAGACTAAATGAGCAGTTCTTC.

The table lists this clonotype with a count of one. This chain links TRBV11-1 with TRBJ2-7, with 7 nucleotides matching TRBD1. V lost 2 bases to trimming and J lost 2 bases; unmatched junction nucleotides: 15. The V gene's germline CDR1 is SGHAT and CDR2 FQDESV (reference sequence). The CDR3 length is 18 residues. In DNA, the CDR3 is TGTGCCAGCAGCTTACCCCGGACCGGGCGAGGGGGCGCCTACGAGCAGTACTTC. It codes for CASSLPRTGRGGAYEQYF.

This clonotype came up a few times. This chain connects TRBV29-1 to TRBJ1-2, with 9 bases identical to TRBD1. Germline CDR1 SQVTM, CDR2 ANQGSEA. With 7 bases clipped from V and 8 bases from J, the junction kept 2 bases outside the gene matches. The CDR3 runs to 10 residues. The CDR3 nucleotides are TGCAGCGCCGGGACAGGGGGCTACACCTTC. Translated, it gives CSAGTGGYTF.

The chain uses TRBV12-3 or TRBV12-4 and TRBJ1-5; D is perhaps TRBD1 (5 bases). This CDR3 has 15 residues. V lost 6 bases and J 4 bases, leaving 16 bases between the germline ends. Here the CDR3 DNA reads TGTGCCAGCAGCCCCCTGGGGGGAAGAAATCAGCCCCAGCATTTT. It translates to CASSPLGGRNQPQHF.

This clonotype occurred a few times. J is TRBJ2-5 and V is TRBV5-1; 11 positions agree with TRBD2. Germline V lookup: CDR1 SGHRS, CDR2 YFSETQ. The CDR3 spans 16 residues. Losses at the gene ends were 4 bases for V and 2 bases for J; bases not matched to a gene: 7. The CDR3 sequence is CASSLIAGGNQETQYF. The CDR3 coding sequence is TGCGCCAGCAGCCTGATAGCGGGGGGGAATCAAGAGACCCAGTACTTC.

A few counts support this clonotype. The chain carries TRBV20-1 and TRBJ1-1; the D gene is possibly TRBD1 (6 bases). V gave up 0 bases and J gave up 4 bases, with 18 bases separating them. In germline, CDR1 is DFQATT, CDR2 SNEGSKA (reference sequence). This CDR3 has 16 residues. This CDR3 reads CSAREGADSRGTEAFF. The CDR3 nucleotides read TGCAGTGCTAGAGAGGGGGCCGACAGCCGCGGCACTGAAGCTTTCTTT.

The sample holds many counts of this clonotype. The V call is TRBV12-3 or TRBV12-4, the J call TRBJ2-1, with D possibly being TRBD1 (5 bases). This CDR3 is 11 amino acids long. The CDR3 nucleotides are TGTGCAATAGGGGCGTACAATGAGCAGTTCTTC. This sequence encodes CAIGAYNEQFF.

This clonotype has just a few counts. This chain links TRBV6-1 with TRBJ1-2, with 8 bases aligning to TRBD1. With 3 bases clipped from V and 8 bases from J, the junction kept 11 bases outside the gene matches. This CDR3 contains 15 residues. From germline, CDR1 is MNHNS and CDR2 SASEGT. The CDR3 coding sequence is TGTGCCAGCAGTGACCGGGACAGGATACTTAGGGGCTACACCTTC. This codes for CASSDRDRILRGYTF.

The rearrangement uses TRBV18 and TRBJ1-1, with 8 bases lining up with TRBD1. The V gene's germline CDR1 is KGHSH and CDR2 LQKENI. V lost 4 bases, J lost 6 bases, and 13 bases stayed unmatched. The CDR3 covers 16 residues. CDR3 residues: CASSQRPGTGGPEAFF. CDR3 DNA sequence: TGTGCCAGCTCACAACGACCCGGGACAGGAGGTCCTGAAGCTTTCTTT. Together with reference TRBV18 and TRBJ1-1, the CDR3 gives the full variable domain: NAGVMQNPRHLVRRRGQEARLRCSPMKGHSHVYWYRQLPEEGLKFMVYLQKENIIDESGMPKERFSAEFPKEGPSILRIQQVVRGDSAAYFCASSQRPGTGGPEAFFGQGTRLTVV.

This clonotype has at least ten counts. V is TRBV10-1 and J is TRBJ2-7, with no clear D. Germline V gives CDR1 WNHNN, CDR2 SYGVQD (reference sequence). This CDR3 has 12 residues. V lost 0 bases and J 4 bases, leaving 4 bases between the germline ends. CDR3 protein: CASSESGYEQYF. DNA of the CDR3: TGCGCCAGCAGTGAGTCGGGGTACGAGCAGTACTTC.

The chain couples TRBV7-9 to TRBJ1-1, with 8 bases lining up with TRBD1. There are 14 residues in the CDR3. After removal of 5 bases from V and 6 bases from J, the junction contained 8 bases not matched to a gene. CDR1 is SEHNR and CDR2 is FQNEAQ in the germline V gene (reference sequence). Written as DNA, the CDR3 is TGTGCCAGCAGCCAACGGGACAGGAGCTCTGAAGCTTTCTTT. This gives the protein CASSQRDRSSEAFF.

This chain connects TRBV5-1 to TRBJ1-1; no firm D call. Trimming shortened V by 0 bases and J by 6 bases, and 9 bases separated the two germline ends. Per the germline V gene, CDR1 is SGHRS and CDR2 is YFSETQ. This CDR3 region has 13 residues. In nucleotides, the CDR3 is TGCGCCAGCAGCTTGGATTCCGGAGCTGAAGCTTTCTTT. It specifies CASSLDSGAEAFF.

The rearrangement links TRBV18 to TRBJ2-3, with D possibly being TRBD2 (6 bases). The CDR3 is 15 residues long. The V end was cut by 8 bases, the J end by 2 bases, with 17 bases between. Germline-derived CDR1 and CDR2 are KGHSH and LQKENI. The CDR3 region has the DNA TGTGCCAGCACCTCGGGACTTCGGTACACAGATACGCAGTATTTT. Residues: CASTSGLRYTDTQYF.

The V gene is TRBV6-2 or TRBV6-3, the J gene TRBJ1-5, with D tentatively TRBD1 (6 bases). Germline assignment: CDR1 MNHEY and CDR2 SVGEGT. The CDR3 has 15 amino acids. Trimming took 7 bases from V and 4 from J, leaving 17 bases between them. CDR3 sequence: CASTRQTGANQPQHF. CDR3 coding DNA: TGTGCCAGCACCCGACAGACGGGGGCGAATCAGCCCCAGCATTTT.

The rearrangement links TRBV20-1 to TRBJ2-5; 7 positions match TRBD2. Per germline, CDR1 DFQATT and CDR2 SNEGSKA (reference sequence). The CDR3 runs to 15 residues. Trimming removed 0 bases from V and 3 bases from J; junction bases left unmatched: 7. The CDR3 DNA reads TGCAGTGCTAGAGATCCCACTACTAGCGAAGAGACCCAGTACTTC. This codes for CSARDPTTSEETQYF.

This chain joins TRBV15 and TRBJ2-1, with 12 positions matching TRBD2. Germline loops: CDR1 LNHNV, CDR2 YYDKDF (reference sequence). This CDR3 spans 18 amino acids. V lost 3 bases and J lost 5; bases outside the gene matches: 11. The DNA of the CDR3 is TGTGCCACCAGCAGTACTAGCGGGGGGCTCGTACTCGACAATGAGCAGTTCTTC. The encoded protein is CATSSTSGGLVLDNEQFF.

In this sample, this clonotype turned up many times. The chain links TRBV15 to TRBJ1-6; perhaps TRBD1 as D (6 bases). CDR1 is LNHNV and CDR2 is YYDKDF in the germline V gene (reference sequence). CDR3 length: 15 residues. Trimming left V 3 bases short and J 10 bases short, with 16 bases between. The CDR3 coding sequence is TGTGCCACCAGCAGGAAAACAGGGACTCAATCACCCCTCCACTTT. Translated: CATSRKTGTQSPLHF.

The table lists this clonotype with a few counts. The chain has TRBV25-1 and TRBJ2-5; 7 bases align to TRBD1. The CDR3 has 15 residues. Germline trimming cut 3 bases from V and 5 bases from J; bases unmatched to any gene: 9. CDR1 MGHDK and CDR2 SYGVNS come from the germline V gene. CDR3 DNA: TGTGCCAGCAGTGACGACAGGGTCCCCGGGGAGACCCAGTACTTC. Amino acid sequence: CASSDDRVPGETQYF.

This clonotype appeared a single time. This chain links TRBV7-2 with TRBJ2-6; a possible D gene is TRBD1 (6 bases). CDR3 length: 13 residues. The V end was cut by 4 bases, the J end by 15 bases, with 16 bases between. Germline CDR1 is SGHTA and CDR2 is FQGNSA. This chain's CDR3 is CASSWKDSQDLTF. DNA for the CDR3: TGTGCCAGCAGCTGGAAGGACAGCCAGGACCTGACTTTC.

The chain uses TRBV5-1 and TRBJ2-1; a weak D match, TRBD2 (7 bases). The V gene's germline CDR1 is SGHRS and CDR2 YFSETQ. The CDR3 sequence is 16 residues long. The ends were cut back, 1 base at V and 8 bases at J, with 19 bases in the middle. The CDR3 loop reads CASSLWGLRGADEQFF. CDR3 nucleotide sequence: TGCGCCAGCAGCTTGTGGGGCCTACGGGGGGCGGATGAGCAGTTCTTC.